The 30 T cell receptor beta chains below come from one sample, sequenced in a study of siplizumab effects on memory and regulatory T cells. Method: immunoSEQ multiplex PCR; TCRdb's copy keeps in-frame clones and lacks some. The sample lists about 91,000 clones, approximately 93% occurring once. Input material: CD8+ T cells sorted from blood. The receptors come from a human donor in good health.

V and J are TRBV6-1 and TRBJ2-3; no clear D. Germline CDR1 reads MNHNS; CDR2 reads SASEGT. CDR3 length: 13 amino acids. Trimming stripped 0 bases from V and 4 bases from J, with 5 bases between. This CDR3 reads CASSEARPDTQYF. For the CDR3, the DNA is TGTGCCAGCAGTGAAGCGCGACCAGATACGCAGTATTTT.

The chain employs TRBV4-1 and TRBJ1-2; D is ambiguous. V lost 3 bases and J 3 bases, leaving 17 bases between the germline ends. The CDR3 is 16 amino acids. Germline lookup yields CDR1 MGHRA and CDR2 YSYEKL. CDR3 in amino acids: CASSHPQAVYDYGYTF. CDR3 DNA sequence: TGCGCCAGCAGCCACCCGCAGGCGGTTTATGACTATGGCTACACCTTC.

The genes are TRBV15 and TRBJ2-5; perhaps TRBD1 as D (6 bases). Trimming cost V 1 base and J 5 bases, with 8 bases left between them. Germline lookup yields CDR1 LNHNV and CDR2 YYDKDF (reference sequence). CDR3 length: 13 amino acids. The CDR3 DNA reads as TGTGCCACCAGCAGAGTACAGGGTGAGACCCAGTACTTC. This codes for CATSRVQGETQYF.

The chain recombines TRBV30 with TRBJ2-1, with a tentative D call TRBD1 (6 bases). The CDR3 totals 15 residues. Trimming stripped 2 bases from V and 4 bases from J, with 15 bases between. Germline assignment: CDR1 GTSNPN and CDR2 SVGIG (reference sequence). Here the CDR3 reads CAWSLMRTAYNEQFF. CDR3 in DNA: TGTGCCTGGAGTCTCATGCGGACAGCTTACAATGAGCAGTTCTTC. Together with reference TRBV30 and TRBJ2-1, the CDR3 gives the full variable domain: SQTIHQWPATLVQPVGSPLSLECTVEGTSNPNLYWYRQAAGRGLQLLFYSVGIGQISSEVPQNLSASRPQDRQFILSSKKLLLSDSGFYLCAWSLMRTAYNEQFFGPGTRLTVL.

V gene TRBV21-1 combines with J gene TRBJ1-5. TRBV21-1 is tagged as a pseudogene. CDR3 length: 16 amino acids. In DNA form, the CDR3 reads TGTGCCAGCAGCAAAGGTAGGGTTTATAGCAATCAGCCCCAGCATTTT. Its protein product is CASSKGRVYSNQPQHF.

This chain uses TRBV10-3 with TRBJ2-1; D call uncertain. Germline-derived CDR1 and CDR2 are ENHRY and SYGVKD. The CDR3 has 13 residues. Between the trimmed V and J ends, which lost 6 bases and 0 bases, there was a span of 6 bases. As DNA, the CDR3 is TGTGCCATCAGGGAGAGCTCCTACAATGAGCAGTTCTTC. Translated, it gives CAIRESSYNEQFF.

The chain carries TRBV21-1 and TRBJ1-1; the D call of TRBD1 is as the table states it, not checked on the DNA. TRBV21-1 is reported as a pseudogene. CDR3 length: 15 residues. The CDR3 DNA reads as TGTGCCAGCAGCGAGTTAGGGGGAAGGAACACTGAAGCTTTCTTT. Amino acid sequence: CASSELGGRNTEAFF.

The V call is TRBV6-9, the J call TRBJ2-7; 10 bases align to TRBD2. V gave up 5 bases and J gave up 4 bases; unmatched junction bases: 2. This CDR3 comprises 13 residues. CDR1 is MNHGY and CDR2 is SVAAGI in the germline V gene. The CDR3 DNA reads TGTGCCAGCAGTGCGGGACTAGCGTACGAGCAGTACTTC. Protein product: CASSAGLAYEQYF.

This chain connects TRBV9 to TRBJ1-5, with D possibly being TRBD1 (5 bases). Germline CDR1 SGDLS, CDR2 YYNGEE. The CDR3 is 14 amino acids. V was trimmed by 3 bases and J by 5 bases, leaving 12 bases between them. The CDR3: CASSASGTDQPQHF. The CDR3, as DNA: TGTGCCAGCAGCGCCTCAGGGACCGATCAGCCCCAGCATTTT. Filled out from reference TRBV9 and TRBJ1-5, the complete variable domain reads DSGVTQTPKHLITATGQRVTLRCSPRSGDLSVYWYQQSLDQGLQFLIQYYNGEERAKGNILERFSAQQFPDLHSELNLSSLELGDSALYFCASSASGTDQPQHFGDGTRLSIL.

The chain links TRBV7-2 to TRBJ1-1, with D unclear. V was shortened by 3 bases and J by 3 bases, with 5 bases between the two germline ends. Germline values: CDR1 SGHTA, CDR2 FQGNSA. The CDR3 is 12 amino acids. The CDR3 sequence is CASSFRHTEAFF. The CDR3 DNA reads as TGTGCCAGCAGCTTTCGGCACACTGAAGCTTTCTTT.

The rearrangement joins TRBV4-1 to TRBJ2-1; 9 bases are shared with TRBD2. Trimming took 1 base from V and 10 from J; bases not matched to a gene: 5. This CDR3 has 14 residues. Germline V gene sequence: CDR1 MGHRA, CDR2 YSYEKL. Here the CDR3 reads CASSQGSGGAEQFF. The CDR3 DNA is TGCGCCAGCAGCCAAGGTAGCGGGGGAGCAGAGCAGTTCTTC.

The chain employs TRBV4-1 and TRBJ2-5; the D call may be TRBD1 or TRBD2 (8 bases each). The CDR3 has 20 residues. Germline V lookup: CDR1 MGHRA, CDR2 YSYEKL. The V gene lost 0 bases and the J gene lost 0 bases, with 23 bases spanning the gap. As DNA, the CDR3 is TGCGCCAGCAGCCAAGAGCAGCCCGGGGGGGACAGGTGGTACCAAGAGACCCAGTACTTC. This sequence encodes CASSQEQPGGDRWYQETQYF.

The chain links TRBV7-3 to TRBJ2-1, with 7 nucleotides matching TRBD2. J was trimmed by 9 bases and V by 5 bases; bases with no gene match: 4. Germline loops: CDR1 SGHTA, CDR2 FQGTGA. The CDR3 sequence is 12 residues long. The CDR3 loop reads CASSDGRSEQFF. The CDR3, as DNA: TGTGCCAGCAGCGACGGGAGGAGTGAGCAGTTCTTC.

This chain links TRBV19 with TRBJ2-7, with D unresolved. The CDR3 is made up of 13 amino acids. Germline assignment: CDR1 LNHDA and CDR2 SQIVND (reference sequence). V lost 6 bases, J lost 1 base, and 10 bases lay in between. The DNA for the CDR3 is TGTGCCAGTAGCTCCCCGGGTTCCTACGAGCAGTACTTC. Amino acid sequence: CASSSPGSYEQYF.

CDR3: CASSYSRGQPQHF. DNA for the CDR3: TGTGCCAGCAGTTACTCGAGGGGTCAGCCCCAGCATTTT. V usage is TRBV6-5 and J usage is TRBJ1-5; perhaps TRBD1 as D (5 bases). In germline, CDR1 is MNHEY, CDR2 SVGAGI. The CDR3 length is 13 residues. Deletions cut 0 bases from V and 6 bases from J, with 6 bases between.

This sequence joins TRBV4-3 and TRBJ2-1; TRBD2 agrees at 10 bases. The CDR3 totals 16 residues. Losses at the gene ends were 0 bases for V and 3 bases for J; bases not matched to a gene: 2. The V gene's germline CDR1 is LGHNA and CDR2 YSLEER. The CDR3 DNA sequence: TGCGCCAGCAGCCAAGAATGGACTAGCGGCTACAATGAGCAGTTCTTC. Residues: CASSQEWTSGYNEQFF.

The chain is built from TRBV5-1 and TRBJ1-4; TRBD1 is a possible D gene (5 bases). There are 16 residues in the CDR3. Per germline, CDR1 SGHRS and CDR2 YFSETQ. The V and J ends lost 4 bases and 0 bases respectively, with 13 bases between them. CDR3 sequence (DNA): TGCGCCAGCAGCGCCGGGACGGCTACAACTAATGAAAAACTGTTTTTT. Translation gives CASSAGTATTNEKLFF.

Here the CDR3 DNA reads TGTGCCAGCAGTTTATCCCCAGGGGTAGCGGGTTACAATGAGCAGTTCTTC. Translation gives CASSLSPGVAGYNEQFF. The gene calls are TRBV27 and TRBJ2-1, with a weak D call TRBD2 (7 bases). The V end lost 0 bases, the J end lost 4 bases, and 16 bases lay between the germline ends. The germline V gene has CDR1 MNHEY and CDR2 SMNVEV (reference sequence). This CDR3 has 17 residues.

This chain joins TRBV7-6 and TRBJ1-1; a weak D match, TRBD1 (5 bases). Germline V gene data show CDR1 as SGHVS and CDR2 as FNYEAQ. The V end was cut by 2 bases, the J end by 4 bases, with 14 bases between. This CDR3 region has 15 residues. CDR3 in DNA: TGTGCCAGCAGCTTAATTGCAGGGTCGACCACTGAAGCTTTCTTT. It yields the protein CASSLIAGSTTEAFF. Based on the CDR3 plus reference TRBV7-6 and TRBJ1-1, the full variable domain is GAGVSQSPRYKVTKRGQDVALRCDPISGHVSLYWYRQALGQGPEFLTYFNYEAQQDKSGLPNDRFSAERPEGSISTLTIQRTEQRDSAMYRCASSLIAGSTTEAFFGQGTRLTVV.

This chain connects TRBV5-1 to TRBJ2-1; D not resolved. The germline V gene has CDR1 SGHRS and CDR2 YFSETQ. This CDR3 region has 11 residues. V was trimmed by 4 bases and J by 5 bases, leaving 4 bases between them. The CDR3 DNA is TGCGCCAGCAGCCAAGACAATGAGCAGTTCTTC. Translating gives CASSQDNEQFF.

The chain has TRBV30 and TRBJ2-2, with D possibly matching TRBD1 (6 bases). The V end lost 4 bases, the J end lost 16 bases, and 7 bases lay between the germline ends. CDR1 is GTSNPN and CDR2 is SVGIG in the germline V gene (reference sequence). This CDR3 spans 8 amino acids. As DNA, the CDR3 is TGTGCCTGGACCAGGGGGTTTTTT. Translation: CAWTRGFF.

V gene TRBV4-1 combines with J gene TRBJ1-5; D call uncertain. The germline V gene encodes CDR1 MGHRA and CDR2 YSYEKL. The CDR3 has 14 amino acids. Trimming removed 4 bases at V and 5 bases at J, with 12 bases between. CDR3 nucleotides: TGCGCCAGCAGCCCCTCACCGACCTATCAGCCCCAGCATTTT. This sequence encodes CASSPSPTYQPQHF.

The chain employs TRBV29-1 and TRBJ2-2; D is ambiguous. CDR1 is SQVTM and CDR2 is ANQGSEA in the germline V gene. With 3 bases removed from V and 0 bases from J, the gap between germline ends came to 5 bases. The CDR3 is made up of 13 amino acids. CDR3 nucleotides: TGCAGCGTTGAGCTTACGAACACCGGGGAGCTGTTTTTT. Residues: CSVELTNTGELFF.

V and J are TRBV4-1 and TRBJ1-1, with D hard to call. Germline CDR1 is MGHRA and CDR2 is YSYEKL. CDR3 size: 14 residues. Trimming pared 4 bases from V and 3 bases from J, leaving 12 bases between. As DNA, the CDR3 is TGCGCCAGCAGCCTCGGAAAGGGTTACACTGAAGCTTTCTTT. Translating gives CASSLGKGYTEAFF.

The gene calls are TRBV6-6 and TRBJ2-7, with D uncertain. The germline V gene encodes CDR1 MNHNY and CDR2 SVGAGI (reference sequence). CDR3 size: 14 residues. V lost 6 bases to trimming and J lost 3 bases, with 15 bases between them. The CDR3 DNA is TGTGCCAGCAGACCGGCAGAAAATTACTACGAGCAGTACTTC. Residues: CASRPAENYYEQYF.

The DNA of the CDR3 is TGTGCCAGTAGTTACCCCAGCGGCTACAATGAGCAGTTCTTC. Amino acids: CASSYPSGYNEQFF. The rearrangement uses TRBV19 and TRBJ2-1, with D perhaps TRBD2 (5 bases). The V gene's germline CDR1 is LNHDA and CDR2 SQIVND (reference sequence). Trimming stripped 5 bases from V and 3 bases from J, with 11 bases between. The CDR3 length is 14 residues. Complete variable domain (other parts from reference TRBV19 and TRBJ2-1): DGGITQSPKYLFRKEGQNVTLSCEQNLNHDAMYWYRQDPGQGLRLIYYSQIVNDFQKGDIAEGYSVSREKKESFPLTVTSAQKNPTAFYLCASSYPSGYNEQFFGPGTRLTVL.

J is TRBJ2-7 and V is TRBV19; 9 bases map to TRBD1. With V trimmed by 4 bases and J by 4 bases, 8 bases remained unmatched. Germline assignment: CDR1 LNHDA and CDR2 SQIVND (reference sequence). The CDR3 sequence is 15 residues long. The CDR3 protein is CASSTRTGVRYEQYF. The CDR3 nucleotides are TGTGCCAGTAGTACCCGGACAGGGGTAAGGTACGAGCAGTACTTC.

The V and J genes are TRBV5-6 and TRBJ1-1; perhaps TRBD1 as D (5 bases). V lost 4 bases to trimming and J lost 1 base, with 11 bases between them. The CDR3 consists of 14 residues. Looked up from germline, CDR1 is SGHDT and CDR2 is YYEEEE. The CDR3 sequence is CASSPGTGNTEAFF. The CDR3 coding sequence is TGTGCCAGCAGCCCAGGGACGGGGAACACTGAAGCTTTCTTT.

The rearrangement joins TRBV7-8 to TRBJ2-2; D might be TRBD2 (6 bases). Trimming left V 3 bases short and J 7 bases short, with 15 bases between. CDR3 length: 15 amino acids. Germline V CDR1 and CDR2: SGHVS, FQNEAQ. CDR3 sequence (DNA): TGTGCCAGCAGCTTTGGTGGGGGGTCGATCGGGGAGCTGTTTTTT. Amino acids: CASSFGGGSIGELFF.

This clone was recorded a few times. This chain uses TRBV19 with TRBJ1-2; 7 nucleotides match TRBD1. The V gene's germline CDR1 is LNHDA and CDR2 SQIVND (reference sequence). With V trimmed by 5 bases and J by 12 bases, 9 bases remained unmatched. The CDR3 runs 12 residues. CDR3 nucleotides: TGTGCCAGTAGTTACACCGGACAGGCCAACACCTTC. The encoded protein is CASSYTGQANTF.